Listed below are T cell receptor beta chains from one sample, sequenced in a study of blood T cell repertoires in COVID-19. Data came from immunoSEQ multiplex PCR; TCRdb stores just in-frame clones and leaves some out. The profile shows roughly 100,000 clones, around 92% of them singletons. Sequenced: peripheral blood. The receptors were sampled from a man aged 18-30 years with acute or convalescent COVID-19. Each CDR3 is given with its conserved first and last residue. Fields, in order: CDR3 DNA, CDR3 protein, V gene, J gene, D gene, clone size. A D gene is named only where the DNA matches it firmly. Where a row states a size, it is once, few, many or the class of an expanded clone; other rows omit it.

TGTGCCAGCAGCTACCCCCCGGGACTAGAAGAGACCCAGTACTTC,CASSYPPGLEETQYF,TRBV11-2,TRBJ2-5,TRBD2,NA
TGTGCCAGCAGTGCCGGGAAGACAACAACCGGGGAGCTGTTTTTT,CASSAGKTTTGELFF,TRBV6-7,TRBJ2-2,NA,NA
TGCGCCAGCAGGGGGGGACTAGAGACAGATACGCAGTATTTT,CASRGGLETDTQYF,TRBV5-1,TRBJ2-3,TRBD2,NA
TGCGCCAGCAGTAGGAGACAGGGGGCCTCCGAGGAGCAGTACTTC,CASSRRQGASEEQYF,TRBV4-1,TRBJ2-7,TRBD1,NA
TGTGCCAGCAGGAGGGGAGGGGCTTCCCTCGGGCAGTTCTTC,CASRRGGASLGQFF,TRBV13,TRBJ2-1,TRBD2,NA
TGTGCCAGCAGCTTGCTAATACTAACGGGGACTCATCAGGGTGAAAAACTGTTTTTT,CASSLLILTGTHQGEKLFF,TRBV5-8,TRBJ1-4,NA,NA
TGTGCCAGCAGCTTAGAGGGTAGCCACTATGGCTACACCTTC,CASSLEGSHYGYTF,TRBV5-4,TRBJ1-2,NA,NA
TGTGCCAGCACTCCGGGGACGAACACCGGGGAGCTGTTTTTT,CASTPGTNTGELFF,TRBV6-4,TRBJ2-2,NA,NA
TGTGCCAGCAGTGATCCGGGACTCCTCCAAGGAGTGGATGGCTACACCTTC,CASSDPGLLQGVDGYTF,TRBV2,TRBJ1-2,NA,NA
TGTGCCAGTAGTATAACCGGGACAGGGGGGGAAAAACTGTTTTTT,CASSITGTGGEKLFF,TRBV19,TRBJ1-4,TRBD1,NA
TGTGCCAGCGGACAGTCTCATGGCTACACCTTC,CASGQSHGYTF,TRBV7-9,TRBJ1-2,NA,NA
TGTGCCACCAGTGATACGGGGATTGAGCAGTACTTC,CATSDTGIEQYF,TRBV24-1,TRBJ2-7,NA,large
TGTGCCAGCAATTTTCGTCGGTCCAATGAGCAGTTCTTC,CASNFRRSNEQFF,TRBV6-5,TRBJ2-1,NA,once
TGTGCCAGCTCGGAACTCCGCCTCAGACTGGCTGGAAACACCATATATTTT,CASSELRLRLAGNTIYF,TRBV18,TRBJ1-3,NA,NA
TGCGCCAGCAGCCAAGAGAAGGGGCTTTTCGACACTGAAGCTTTCTTT,CASSQEKGLFDTEAFF,TRBV4-1,TRBJ1-1,NA,NA
TGTGCCAGCAGCGCCGGTTCCCCAGGGGAACTGTTTTTT,CASSAGSPGELFF,TRBV9,TRBJ1-4,NA,NA
TGTGCCAGCAGCCGCGGACTAGCGGGGGTGAACACCGGGGAGCTGTTTTTT,CASSRGLAGVNTGELFF,TRBV3-1/TRBV3-2,TRBJ2-2,TRBD2,NA
TGTGCCAGTAGTGAACGCGACGAGCAGTACTTC,CASSERDEQYF,TRBV19,TRBJ2-7,NA,NA
TGTGCCACCAGTGGGAGAACCGGCACAGATACGCAGTATTTT,CATSGRTGTDTQYF,TRBV24-1,TRBJ2-3,NA,NA
TGTGCCAGCAGTGAATTAGGACACCCGAACCAAGATCAGCCCCAGCATTTT,CASSELGHPNQDQPQHF,TRBV2,TRBJ1-5,NA,NA
TGTGCCAGCAGCCCGGGACAGGGTATGGTTGGCGAAAAACTGTTTTTT,CASSPGQGMVGEKLFF,TRBV3-1/TRBV3-2,TRBJ1-4,TRBD1,NA
TGTGCTAGTGGGAAGCGGGTACATGGCTACACCTTC,CASGKRVHGYTF,TRBV2,TRBJ1-2,NA,NA
TGCGCCAGCAGTGGGGCAGGGGGCAAAAACATTCAGTACTTC,CASSGAGGKNIQYF,TRBV5-1,TRBJ2-4,TRBD1,NA
TGTGCCAGCAGCTTGCTAGCGGGGACCGTTCCCGGGGAGCTGTTTTTT,CASSLLAGTVPGELFF,TRBV13,TRBJ2-2,TRBD2,NA
TGTGCCAGCAGCCCTAGGGTAGGGACTAGCGGCTACGAGCAGTACTTC,CASSPRVGTSGYEQYF,TRBV7-9,TRBJ2-7,TRBD2,NA
TGTGCCAGCTGGACAGCTGTTAGCACTGAAGCTTTCTTT,CASWTAVSTEAFF,TRBV6-6,TRBJ1-1,NA,NA
TGTGCCAGCTCCGGAAAGGGTCGACTAGCGGGGGGGCCGAGGGTTACAGATACGCAGTATTTT,CASSGKGRLAGGPRVTDTQYF,TRBV18,TRBJ2-3,TRBD2,NA
TGTGCCAGCTCGACGACAGGGCCTACCTCTGGAAACACCATATATTTT,CASSTTGPTSGNTIYF,TRBV18,TRBJ1-3,TRBD1,once
TGTGCCAGCAGTCCCCTCGGACAGGGACTCAATCAGCCCCAGCATTTT,CASSPLGQGLNQPQHF,TRBV27,TRBJ1-5,TRBD1,NA
TGTGCCAGTAGGGGAGGGGAAGGGGCCAACGTCCTGACTTTC,CASRGGEGANVLTF,TRBV19,TRBJ2-6,TRBD2,NA
TGTGCCAGCAGCCCGGGGGACAGACAGGGACAGCGCTTCTATGGCTACACCTTC,CASSPGDRQGQRFYGYTF,TRBV3-1/TRBV3-2,TRBJ1-2,TRBD1,NA
TGTGCCAGCACCGGCCGCGTCGCCGCCCCGGGAGAGCAGTACTTC,CASTGRVAAPGEQYF,TRBV27,TRBJ2-7,NA,NA
TGTGCCAGCAGCCCTAAACCCTCCTACGAGCAGTACTTC,CASSPKPSYEQYF,TRBV9,TRBJ2-7,NA,NA
TGTGCCAGCAGAACCCCCGGGTCCCATGGCTACACCTTC,CASRTPGSHGYTF,TRBV12-3/TRBV12-4,TRBJ1-2,NA,NA
TGTGCCAGCACCATGAGGACTAGCGGGACCTACGAGCAGTACTTC,CASTMRTSGTYEQYF,TRBV5-6,TRBJ2-7,TRBD2,NA
TGTGCCAGCAGCACTAGTGCGGCCGCAGAAGGCACTGAAGCTTTCTTT,CASSTSAAAEGTEAFF,TRBV7-8,TRBJ1-1,NA,NA
TGTGCCACCAGTCGGAACGGCGGTACAGATACGCAGTATTTT,CATSRNGGTDTQYF,TRBV24-1,TRBJ2-3,NA,once
TGTGCCAGTAGTACCCCCAGGATGAACACTGAAGCTTTCTTT,CASSTPRMNTEAFF,TRBV19,TRBJ1-1,NA,NA
TGTGCCAGCAATCCGACAGAGAACACTGAAGCTTTCTTT,CASNPTENTEAFF,TRBV2,TRBJ1-1,NA,once
TGTGCCAGCTCACCAGGCGGGATAAGTGGAAACACCATATATTTT,CASSPGGISGNTIYF,TRBV18,TRBJ1-3,NA,NA
TGCGCCAGCAGCTTACTAGCGGGGAACCAAGAGACCCAGTACTTC,CASSLLAGNQETQYF,TRBV5-1,TRBJ2-5,TRBD2,NA
TGTGCCAGCAGCCTTACAGGGGGCTATGAAAAACTGTTTTTT,CASSLTGGYEKLFF,TRBV9,TRBJ1-4,TRBD1,NA
TGCGCCAGCAGCCGGACTAGCGGGGGGGCTCCAGATACGCAGTATTTT,CASSRTSGGAPDTQYF,TRBV5-1,TRBJ2-3,TRBD2,NA
TGTGCCTACGGACAGGGGCCGTTTGACTATGGCTACACCTTC,CAYGQGPFDYGYTF,TRBV30,TRBJ1-2,TRBD1,NA
TGTGCCAGCAGCTTAGGAGGGGACTTCACCCCCGAGCAGTACTTC,CASSLGGDFTPEQYF,TRBV7-8,TRBJ2-7,NA,NA
TGTGCCAGCAGTAGGGACAGGGCGACAGAGACCCAGTACTTC,CASSRDRATETQYF,TRBV2,TRBJ2-5,TRBD1,NA
TGTGCCAGCAGCGTAGGCGGACTAGCGGGAGTTTACGAGCAGTACTTC,CASSVGGLAGVYEQYF,TRBV9,TRBJ2-7,TRBD2,NA
TGTGCCAGCAGCTTGAGACTGAAGGATGCAACTAATGAAAAACTGTTTTTT,CASSLRLKDATNEKLFF,TRBV11-2,TRBJ1-4,NA,NA
TGTGCCAGTAGCAACAGGGGGCACACTGAAGCTTTCTTT,CASSNRGHTEAFF,TRBV19,TRBJ1-1,TRBD1,once
TGTGCCTGGACCCCTGATGGACAGGGTCTGGAGACCCAGTACTTC,CAWTPDGQGLETQYF,TRBV30,TRBJ2-5,TRBD1,NA